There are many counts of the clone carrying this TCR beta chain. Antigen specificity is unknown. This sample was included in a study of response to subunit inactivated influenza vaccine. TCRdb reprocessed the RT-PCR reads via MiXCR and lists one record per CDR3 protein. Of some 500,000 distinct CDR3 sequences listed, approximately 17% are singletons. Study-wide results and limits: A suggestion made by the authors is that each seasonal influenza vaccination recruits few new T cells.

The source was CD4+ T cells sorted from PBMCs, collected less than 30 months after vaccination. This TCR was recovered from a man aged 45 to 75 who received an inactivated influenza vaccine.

In DNA form, the CDR3 reads TGTGCCATCAGTGATTCGGCGGGCACCGGGGAGCTGTTTTTT. Its protein product is CAISDSAGTGELFF. This rearrangement joins TRBV10-3 to TRBJ2-2; tentative D call: TRBD2 (5 bases). CDR1 and CDR2 from the germline V gene are ENHRY and SYGVKD. This CDR3 spans 14 amino acids. V was clipped by 3 bases and J by 4 bases, with 9 bases between them.